The present T cell receptor beta chain was sequenced within a study of blood T cell repertoires in COVID-19. Study-level information: Donors in the United States, Italy and Spain gave samples during acute or convalescent COVID-19. Sources were T cells, B-cell-depleted T cells, or PBMCs; the material itself was cDNA or gDNA.

Original processing notes: How many nucleated cells were present was estimated from reference gene primer amplification. Assay: immunoSEQ multiplex PCR; the TCRdb copy retains only in-frame clones and omits some. The V and J calls and clone size were taken over from that table, and D and trimming were inferred from the DNA. The table includes roughly 24,000 clones, 88% detected once. The CDR3 has 15 residues. CDR1 and CDR2 (germline): SGHDN, FVKESK. The V and J ends lost 0 bases and 4 bases respectively, with 9 bases between them. J is TRBJ2-2 and V is TRBV14, with unresolved D. This receptor was identified in a man aged 70-80 years in a cohort sampled during active COVID-19. The material sequenced was peripheral blood. The CDR3 sequence: CASSQDITATGELFF. CDR3 DNA: TGTGCCAGCAGCCAAGATATCACAGCCACCGGGGAGCTGTTTTTT.